The text below deals with one T cell receptor (beta chain). Only one count was recorded for this clone. The antigen it binds to is not known. No much larger clone exists at a distance of one base, and base qualities are not known. The CDR3 holds 15 amino acids from the cysteine to the phenylalanine. The DNA shown is the 45-base CDR3, in frame from base 1. V is reduced by 5 bases and J by 3 bases, leaving a spacing of 13 bases between them. The germline V gene sets CDR1 to KGHSH and CDR2 to LQKENI. The data were obtained in a study of T cell changes during pregnancy in multiple sclerosis (dated 2019 in TCRdb). In terms of the full investigation: Changes in the T cell repertoire over the course of pregnancy were examined in this study in women with multiple sclerosis.

Libraries were made using the immunoSEQ multiplex PCR assay. Held by TCRdb, this immuneACCESS table contains in-frame sequences only and omits some clones. Under half of the omission traces to an unresolved V gene where checked; the cause of the rest is unknown. This sample lists approximately 53,000 clones; 80% to 95% were detected once. The biggest ten clones account for 0.25% to 0.3% of the sample. This specimen consisted of CD4+ T cells from peripheral blood mononuclear cells, obtained in the second trimester of pregnancy. This clonotype was sampled from a female donor with multiple sclerosis, enrolled in a pregnancy study. Recombination joined TRBV18 with TRBJ1-4; TRBD1 might be the D gene, on 5 matching bases. The CDR3 region has the sequence CASSNTGGSNEKLFF. The sequence in DNA is TGTGCCAGCTCAAATACAGGAGGGTCTAATGAAAAACTGTTTTTT. With the portions outside the CDR3 filled from the reference TRBV18 and TRBJ1-4 genes, the complete variable region becomes NAGVMQNPRHLVRRRGQEARLRCSPMKGHSHVYWYRQLPEEGLKFMVYLQKENIIDESGMPKERFSAEFPKEGPSILRIQQVVRGDSAAYFCASSNTGGSNEKLFFGSGTQLSVL.